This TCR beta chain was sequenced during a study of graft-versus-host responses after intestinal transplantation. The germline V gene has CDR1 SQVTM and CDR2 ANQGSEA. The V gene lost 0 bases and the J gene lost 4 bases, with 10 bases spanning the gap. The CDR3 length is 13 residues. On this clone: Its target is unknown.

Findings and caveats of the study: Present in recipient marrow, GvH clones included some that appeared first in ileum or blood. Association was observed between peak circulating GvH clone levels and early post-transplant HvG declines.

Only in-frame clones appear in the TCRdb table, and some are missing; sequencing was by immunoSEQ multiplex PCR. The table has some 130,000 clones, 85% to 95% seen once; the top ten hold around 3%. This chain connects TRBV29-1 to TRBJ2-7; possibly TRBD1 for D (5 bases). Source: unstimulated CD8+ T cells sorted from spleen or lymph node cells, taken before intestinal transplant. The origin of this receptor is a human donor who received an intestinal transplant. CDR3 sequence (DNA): TGCAGCGTTGAAGAAGGGGAAACATACGAGCAGTACTTC. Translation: CSVEEGETYEQYF.